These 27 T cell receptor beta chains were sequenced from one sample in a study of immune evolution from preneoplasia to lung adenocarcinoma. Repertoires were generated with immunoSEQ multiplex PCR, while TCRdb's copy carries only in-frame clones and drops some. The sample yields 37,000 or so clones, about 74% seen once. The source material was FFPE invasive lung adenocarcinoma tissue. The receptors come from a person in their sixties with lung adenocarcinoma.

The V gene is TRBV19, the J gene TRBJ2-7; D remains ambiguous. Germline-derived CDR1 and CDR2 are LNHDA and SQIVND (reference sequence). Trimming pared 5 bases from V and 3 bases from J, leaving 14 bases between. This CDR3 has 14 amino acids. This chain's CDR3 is CASSSFQLFYEQYF. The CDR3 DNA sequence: TGTGCCAGTAGTTCTTTTCAGTTGTTCTACGAGCAGTACTTC.

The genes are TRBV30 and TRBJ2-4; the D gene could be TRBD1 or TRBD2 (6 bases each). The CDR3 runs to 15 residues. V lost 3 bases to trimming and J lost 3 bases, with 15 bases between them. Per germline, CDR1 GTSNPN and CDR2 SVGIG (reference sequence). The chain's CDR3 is CAWRTGALGKNIQYF. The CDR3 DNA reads TGTGCCTGGAGGACGGGGGCTCTGGGCAAAAACATTCAGTACTTC.

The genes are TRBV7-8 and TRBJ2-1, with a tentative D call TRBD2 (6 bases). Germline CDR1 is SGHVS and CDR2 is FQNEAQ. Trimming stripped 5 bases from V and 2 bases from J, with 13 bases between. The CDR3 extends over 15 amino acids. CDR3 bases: TGTGCCAGCAGCCCTCGTGGCGGGGCCTACAATGAGCAGTTCTTC. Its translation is CASSPRGGAYNEQFF.

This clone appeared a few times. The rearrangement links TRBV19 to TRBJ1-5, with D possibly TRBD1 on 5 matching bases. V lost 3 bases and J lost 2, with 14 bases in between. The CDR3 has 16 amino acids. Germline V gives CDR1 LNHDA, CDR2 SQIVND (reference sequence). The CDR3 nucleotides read TGTGCCAGTAGTATCGGGAGGGGTAGTGGCAATCAGCCCCAGCATTTT. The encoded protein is CASSIGRGSGNQPQHF. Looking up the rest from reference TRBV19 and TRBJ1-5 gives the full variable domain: DGGITQSPKYLFRKEGQNVTLSCEQNLNHDAMYWYRQDPGQGLRLIYYSQIVNDFQKGDIAEGYSVSREKKESFPLTVTSAQKNPTAFYLCASSIGRGSGNQPQHFGDGTRLSIL.

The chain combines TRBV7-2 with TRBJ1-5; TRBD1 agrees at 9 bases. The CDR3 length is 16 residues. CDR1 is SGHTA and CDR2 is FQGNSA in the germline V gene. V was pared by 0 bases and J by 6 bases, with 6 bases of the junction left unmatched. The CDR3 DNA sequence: TGTGCCAGCAGCTTAGCTGGGACAGGGACGGGTCAGCCCCAGCATTTT. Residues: CASSLAGTGTGQPQHF.

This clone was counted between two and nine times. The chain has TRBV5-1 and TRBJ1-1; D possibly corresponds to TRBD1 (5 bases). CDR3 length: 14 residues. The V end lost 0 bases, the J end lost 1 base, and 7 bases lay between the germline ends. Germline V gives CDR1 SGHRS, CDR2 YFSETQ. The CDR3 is CASSLVTANTEAFF. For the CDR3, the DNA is TGCGCCAGCAGCTTGGTGACAGCGAACACTGAAGCTTTCTTT.

CDR3 coding DNA: TGTGCCAGCAGCTTATCGGGGAACACTAATGAAAAACTGTTTTTT. Amino acid sequence: CASSLSGNTNEKLFF. The genes are TRBV7-9 and TRBJ1-4; D call uncertain. The CDR3 runs to 15 residues. Trimming took off 2 bases at V and 2 bases at J, with 9 bases between the two ends. Germline CDR1 is SEHNR and CDR2 is FQNEAQ (reference sequence).

The chain's CDR3 is CASRGALADTQYF. Written as DNA, the CDR3 is TGTGCTAGCCGGGGAGCGTTGGCAGATACGCAGTATTTT. The chain is built from TRBV12-5 and TRBJ2-3, with a weak D call TRBD2 (5 bases). Trimming took 9 bases from V and 4 from J, leaving 14 bases between them. Germline V gene lookup returns CDR1 LGHNT and CDR2 FRNRAP. CDR3 size: 13 residues.

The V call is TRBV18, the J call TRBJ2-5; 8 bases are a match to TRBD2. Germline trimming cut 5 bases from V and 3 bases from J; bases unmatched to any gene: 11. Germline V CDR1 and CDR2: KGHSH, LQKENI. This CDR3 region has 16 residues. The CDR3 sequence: CASSTGRARREETQYF. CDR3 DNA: TGTGCCAGCTCAACCGGGAGGGCGCGGAGGGAAGAGACCCAGTACTTC.

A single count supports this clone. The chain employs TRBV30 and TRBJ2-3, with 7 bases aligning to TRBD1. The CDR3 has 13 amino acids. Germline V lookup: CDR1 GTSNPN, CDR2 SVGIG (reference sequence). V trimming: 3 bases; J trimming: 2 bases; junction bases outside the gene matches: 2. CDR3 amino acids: CAWRGQHTDTQYF. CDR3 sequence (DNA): TGTGCCTGGAGGGGACAGCACACAGATACGCAGTATTTT.

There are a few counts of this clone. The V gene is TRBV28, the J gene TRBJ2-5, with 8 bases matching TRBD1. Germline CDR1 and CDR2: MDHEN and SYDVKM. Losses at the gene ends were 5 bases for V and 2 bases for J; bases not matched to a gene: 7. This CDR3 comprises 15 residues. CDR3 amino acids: CASSPQGVQQETQYF. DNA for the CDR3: TGTGCCAGCAGTCCACAGGGGGTTCAGCAAGAGACCCAGTACTTC.

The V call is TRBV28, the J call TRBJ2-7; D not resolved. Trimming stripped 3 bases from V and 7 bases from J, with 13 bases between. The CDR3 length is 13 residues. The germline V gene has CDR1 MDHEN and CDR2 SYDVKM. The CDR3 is CASSFRYLGEQYF. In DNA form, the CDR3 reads TGTGCCAGCAGTTTCAGGTACCTTGGTGAGCAGTACTTC.

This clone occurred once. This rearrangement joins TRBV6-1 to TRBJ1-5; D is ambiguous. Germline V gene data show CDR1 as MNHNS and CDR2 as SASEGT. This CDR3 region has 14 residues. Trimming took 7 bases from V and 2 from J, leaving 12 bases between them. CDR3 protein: CASTRAAGNQPQHF. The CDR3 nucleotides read TGTGCCAGCACTCGGGCTGCGGGCAATCAGCCCCAGCATTTT.

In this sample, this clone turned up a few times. The CDR3 loop is CASSRLIDTGELFF. DNA for the CDR3: TGTGCCAGCAGTCGACTTATTGACACCGGGGAGCTGTTTTTT. This chain links TRBV28 with TRBJ2-2, with D hard to call. The ends were cut back, 5 bases at V and 3 bases at J, with 10 bases in the middle. Germline CDR1 MDHEN, CDR2 SYDVKM. The CDR3 has 14 residues.

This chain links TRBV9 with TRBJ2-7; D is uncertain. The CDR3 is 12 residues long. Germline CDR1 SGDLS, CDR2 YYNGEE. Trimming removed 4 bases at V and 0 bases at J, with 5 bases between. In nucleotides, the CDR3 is TGTGCCAGCAGCTCTAACTCCTACGAGCAGTACTTC. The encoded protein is CASSSNSYEQYF.

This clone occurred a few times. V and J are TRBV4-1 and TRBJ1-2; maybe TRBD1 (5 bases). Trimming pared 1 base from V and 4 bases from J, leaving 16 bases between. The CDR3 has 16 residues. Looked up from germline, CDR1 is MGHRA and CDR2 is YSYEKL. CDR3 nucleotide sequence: TGCGCCAGCAGCCAAGTGCTAAGGGGAGGAATCTATGGCTACACCTTC. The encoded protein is CASSQVLRGGIYGYTF.

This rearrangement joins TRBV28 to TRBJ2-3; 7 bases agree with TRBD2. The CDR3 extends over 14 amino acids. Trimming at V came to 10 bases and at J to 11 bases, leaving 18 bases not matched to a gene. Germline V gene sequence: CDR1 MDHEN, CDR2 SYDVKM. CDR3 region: CATSRDYRSTGQYF. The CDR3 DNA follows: TGTGCCACTTCGAGGGACTACCGTTCCACGGGGCAGTATTTT.

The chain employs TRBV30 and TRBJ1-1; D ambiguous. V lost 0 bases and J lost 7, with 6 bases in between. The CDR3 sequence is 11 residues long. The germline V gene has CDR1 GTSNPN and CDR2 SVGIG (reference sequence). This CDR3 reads CAWSVSVEAFF. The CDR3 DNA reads TGTGCCTGGAGTGTCTCTGTTGAAGCTTTCTTT.

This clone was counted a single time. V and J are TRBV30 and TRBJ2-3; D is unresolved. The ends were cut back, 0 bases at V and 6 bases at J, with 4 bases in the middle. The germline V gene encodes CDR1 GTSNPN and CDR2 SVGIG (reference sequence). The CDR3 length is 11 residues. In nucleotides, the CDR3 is TGTGCCTGGAGTGTAGGGGATACGCAGTATTTT. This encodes CAWSVGDTQYF.

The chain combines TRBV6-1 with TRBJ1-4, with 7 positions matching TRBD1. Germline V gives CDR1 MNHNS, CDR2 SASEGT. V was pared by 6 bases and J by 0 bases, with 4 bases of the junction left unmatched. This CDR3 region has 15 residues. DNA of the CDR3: TGTGCCAGCAGAGGGGGCTCAACAACTAATGAAAAACTGTTTTTT. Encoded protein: CASRGGSTTNEKLFF.

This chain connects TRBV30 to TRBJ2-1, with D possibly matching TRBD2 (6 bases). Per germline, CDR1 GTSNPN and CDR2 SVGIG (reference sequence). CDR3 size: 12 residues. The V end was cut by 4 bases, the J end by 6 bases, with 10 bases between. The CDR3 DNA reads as TGTGCCTGGACCCGGGACTTCAATGAGCAGTTCTTC. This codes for CAWTRDFNEQFF.

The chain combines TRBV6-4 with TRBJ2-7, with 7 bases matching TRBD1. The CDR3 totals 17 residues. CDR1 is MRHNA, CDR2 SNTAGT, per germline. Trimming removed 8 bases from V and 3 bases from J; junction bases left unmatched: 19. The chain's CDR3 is CASPYAGGDSPYYEQYF. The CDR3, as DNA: TGTGCCAGCCCTTACGCCGGTGGGGACAGCCCGTACTACGAGCAGTACTTC.

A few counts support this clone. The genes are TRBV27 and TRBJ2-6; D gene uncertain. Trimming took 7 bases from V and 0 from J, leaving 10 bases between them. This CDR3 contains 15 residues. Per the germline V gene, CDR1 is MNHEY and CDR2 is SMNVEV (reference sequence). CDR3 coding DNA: TGTGCCAGCACCCTCACCCTCTCTGGGGCCAACGTCCTGACTTTC. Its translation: CASTLTLSGANVLTF.

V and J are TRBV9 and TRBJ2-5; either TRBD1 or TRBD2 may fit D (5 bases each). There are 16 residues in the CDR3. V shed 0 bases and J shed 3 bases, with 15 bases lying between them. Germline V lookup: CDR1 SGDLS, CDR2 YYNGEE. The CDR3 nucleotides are TGTGCCAGCAGCGTAGGGGTACTAGGACAAAAAGAGACCCAGTACTTC. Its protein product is CASSVGVLGQKETQYF. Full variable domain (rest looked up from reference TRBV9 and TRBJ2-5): DSGVTQTPKHLITATGQRVTLRCSPRSGDLSVYWYQQSLDQGLQFLIQYYNGEERAKGNILERFSAQQFPDLHSELNLSSLELGDSALYFCASSVGVLGQKETQYFGPGTRLLVL.

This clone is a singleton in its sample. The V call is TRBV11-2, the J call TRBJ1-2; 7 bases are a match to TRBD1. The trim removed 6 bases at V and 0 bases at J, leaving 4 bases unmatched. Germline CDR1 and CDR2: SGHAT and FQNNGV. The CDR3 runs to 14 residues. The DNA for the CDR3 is TGTGCCAGCAGGAGGACAGGTACTAACTATGGCTACACCTTC. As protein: CASRRTGTNYGYTF.

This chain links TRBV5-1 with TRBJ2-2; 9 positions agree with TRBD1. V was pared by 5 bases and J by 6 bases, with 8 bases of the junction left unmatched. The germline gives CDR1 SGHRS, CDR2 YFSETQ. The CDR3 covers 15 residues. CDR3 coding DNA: TGCGCCAGCAGTCGCTGGACAGGGGAAGCCGGGGAGCTGTTTTTT. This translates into CASSRWTGEAGELFF.

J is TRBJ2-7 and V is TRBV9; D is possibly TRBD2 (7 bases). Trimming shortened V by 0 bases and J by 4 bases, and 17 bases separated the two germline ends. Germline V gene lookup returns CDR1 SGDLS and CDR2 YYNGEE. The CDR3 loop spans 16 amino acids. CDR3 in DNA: TGTGCCAGCAGCGTAGGAGGCTTGGGAGGGGGATACGAGCAGTACTTC. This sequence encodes CASSVGGLGGGYEQYF.